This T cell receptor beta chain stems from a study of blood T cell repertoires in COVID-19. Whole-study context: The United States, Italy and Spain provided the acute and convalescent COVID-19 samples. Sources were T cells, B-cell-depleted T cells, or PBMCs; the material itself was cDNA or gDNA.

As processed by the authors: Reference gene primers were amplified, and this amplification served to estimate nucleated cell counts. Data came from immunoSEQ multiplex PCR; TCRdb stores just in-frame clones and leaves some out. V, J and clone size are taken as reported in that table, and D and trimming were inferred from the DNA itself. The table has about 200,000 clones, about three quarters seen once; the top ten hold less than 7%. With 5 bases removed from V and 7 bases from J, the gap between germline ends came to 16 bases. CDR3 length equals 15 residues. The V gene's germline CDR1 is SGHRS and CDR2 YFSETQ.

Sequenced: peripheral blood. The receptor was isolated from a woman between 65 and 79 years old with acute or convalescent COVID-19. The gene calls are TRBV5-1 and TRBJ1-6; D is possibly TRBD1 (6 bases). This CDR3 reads CASRTGTSENSPLHF. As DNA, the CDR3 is TGCGCCAGCAGGACCGGGACATCGGAGAATTCACCCCTCCACTTT. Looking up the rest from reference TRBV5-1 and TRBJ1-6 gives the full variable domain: KAGVTQTPRYLIKTRGQQVTLSCSPISGHRSVSWYQQTPGQGLQFLFEYFSETQRNKGNFPGRFSGRQFSNSRSEMNVSTLELGDSALYLCASRTGTSENSPLHFGNGTRLTVT.